The clone carrying this TCR beta chain has just a few counts. What it binds is unknown. This specimen belongs to a study of blood T cells in healthy people across ages. Points from the study as a whole: More naive CD4+ cells and higher diversity marked long-lived donors relative to aged donors.

A second PCR of about 7 to 12 cycles used a sample-barcoded 5' primer and a J-beta primer mix. Researchers report that a template-switch adaptor with 12 random nucleotides tagged each cDNA molecule. TCRdb re-derived calls from the 5' RACE reads in MiXCR, one entry per CDR3 protein. Among around 790,000 distinct CDR3 sequences listed, 40% to 50% were seen once. Trimming left V 6 bases short and J 0 bases short, with 15 bases between. Germline V CDR1 and CDR2: KGHSH, LQKENI. This CDR3 is built from 16 residues. The chain carries TRBV18 and TRBJ2-4; D ambiguous. What was sequenced was blood. This sequence originates from a man aged 55-75 years in good health. The CDR3 DNA is TGTGCCAGCTCCCGAGACGGCCAACTAGCCAAAAACATTCAGTACTTC. Translated: CASSRDGQLAKNIQYF.